This T cell receptor (beta chain) derives from a study of PD-1 blockade in mismatch repair-deficient tumors. Study details: Patients had over ten mismatch repair-deficient cancer types and were previously treated and progressing.

TCRs were sequenced from a few patients responding to pembrolizumab. For this clone: Its target is not known.

The CDR3 is 13 residues long. V gave up 1 base and J gave up 5 bases, with 10 bases separating them. The germline CDR1 and CDR2 sequences are SGHRS and YFSETQ. The repertoire was sequenced with immunoSEQ multiplex PCR; TCRdb's copy has only in-frame clones and lacks some. Seen here are under 50,000 clones, approximately 83% observed once, and the top ten hold roughly 0.98%. Study-level points and caveats: Rapid post-treatment expansion, then contraction, generally preceding radiologic response, marked tumor-resident clones.

This TCR was sampled from an adult with mismatch repair-deficient cancer. The genes are TRBV5-1 and TRBJ2-7; D may be TRBD1 (5 bases). The sample in question was PBMCs, obtained less than 40 weeks after starting pembrolizumab. This chain's CDR3 is CASSLSGRDEQYF. In nucleotides, the CDR3 is TGCGCCAGCAGCTTGTCAGGCAGGGACGAGCAGTACTTC.